The next 27 T cell receptor beta chains were all read from a single sample in a study of blood T cells in healthy people across ages. Using a J-beta primer mix together with a sample-barcoded 5' primer, a second PCR was run for about 6 to 11 cycles. TCRdb re-called the 5' RACE reads with MiXCR, one entry per CDR3 protein. The sample lists about 1.5 million distinct CDR3 sequences; 35% to 45% were seen once. The sample was blood. The receptors stem from a woman between 18 and 30 years old in good health.

This clonotype turned up a few times. The chain couples TRBV7-9 to TRBJ2-7; D may be TRBD2 (6 bases). Germline loops: CDR1 SEHNR, CDR2 FQNEAQ (reference sequence). The length of the CDR3 is 13 residues. The V end lost 6 bases, the J end lost 7 bases, and 16 bases lay between the germline ends. The CDR3 is CASRLEGYNEQYF. The CDR3 region has the DNA TGTGCCAGCAGACTGGAGGGATACAATGAGCAGTACTTC. Using reference TRBV7-9 and TRBJ2-7 for the parts outside the CDR3, the full variable domain is DTGVSQNPRHKITKRGQNVTFRCDPISEHNRLYWYRQTLGQGPEFLTYFQNEAQLEKSRLLSDRFSAERPKGSFSTLEIQRTEQGDSAMYLCASRLEGYNEQYFGPGTRLTVT.

The chain joins TRBV28 to TRBJ1-1, with a possible D match to TRBD1 (5 bases). V lost 3 bases and J 3 bases, leaving 11 bases between the germline ends. The CDR3 loop spans 14 amino acids. Per the germline V gene, CDR1 is MDHEN and CDR2 is SYDVKM. CDR3 DNA sequence: TGTGCCAGCAGTTTGTTCGCACAGGACACTGAAGCTTTCTTT. This encodes CASSLFAQDTEAFF. The full variable domain, its missing parts supplied by reference TRBV28 and TRBJ1-1, is DVKVTQSSRYLVKRTGEKVFLECVQDMDHENMFWYRQDPGLGLRLIYFSYDVKMKEKGDIPEGYSVSREKKERFSLILESASTNQTSMYLCASSLFAQDTEAFFGQGTRLTVV.

This clonotype was counted ten times or more. The gene calls are TRBV10-3 and TRBJ1-4; D unresolved. The CDR3 runs to 13 residues. V lost 2 bases to trimming and J lost 1 base, with 2 bases between them. Germline loops: CDR1 ENHRY, CDR2 SYGVKD. The CDR3 here is CAISERTNEKLFF. DNA for the CDR3: TGTGCCATCAGTGAGAGAACTAATGAAAAACTGTTTTTT.

This clonotype has more than one count but fewer than ten. The chain has TRBV12-5 and TRBJ2-7; 8 bases are a match to TRBD1. J gave up 3 bases and V 6 bases, and 10 bases lay outside the gene matches. Looked up from germline, CDR1 is LGHNT and CDR2 is FRNRAP. CDR3 length: 15 amino acids. The CDR3 is CASGSAGTGGYEQYF. CDR3 nucleotide sequence: TGTGCTAGTGGCTCCGCCGGGACAGGCGGCTACGAGCAGTACTTC.

The rearrangement uses TRBV20-1 and TRBJ2-4; 9 positions match TRBD1. With V trimmed by 6 bases and J by 13 bases, 13 bases remained unmatched. CDR1 is DFQATT and CDR2 is SNEGSKA in the germline V gene (reference sequence). CDR3 length: 13 amino acids. CDR3 protein: CSARDRAGNEQYF. CDR3 nucleotides: TGCAGTGCCCGGGACAGGGCAGGCAATGAGCAGTACTTC.

This chain connects TRBV7-9 to TRBJ1-4; D gene uncertain. This CDR3 is built from 15 residues. The ends were cut back, 4 bases at V and 1 base at J, with 10 bases in the middle. From germline, CDR1 is SEHNR and CDR2 FQNEAQ (reference sequence). The CDR3 sequence is CASSSTWGTNEKLFF. DNA for the CDR3: TGTGCCAGCAGCTCTACGTGGGGAACTAATGAAAAACTGTTTTTT.

V and J are TRBV5-6 and TRBJ2-4; 8 nucleotides match TRBD1. Germline values: CDR1 SGHDT, CDR2 YYEEEE. The V and J ends lost 2 bases and 9 bases, in that order; junction bases with no gene match: 7. This CDR3 has 14 residues. CDR3 bases: TGTGCCAGCAGCTTCAAGGACAGGGTCAGCATTCAGTACTTC. The encoded protein is CASSFKDRVSIQYF. Full variable domain (missing parts from reference TRBV5-6 and TRBJ2-4): DAGVTQSPTHLIKTRGQQVTLRCSPKSGHDTVSWYQQALGQGPQFIFQYYEEEERQRGNFPDRFSGHQFPNYSSELNVNALLLGDSALYLCASSFKDRVSIQYFGAGTRLSVL.

This rearrangement joins TRBV2 to TRBJ1-2, with D unclear. Trimming pared 3 bases from V and 8 bases from J, leaving 13 bases between. Germline V CDR1 and CDR2: SNHLY, FYNNEI. CDR3 length: 13 amino acids. This CDR3 is CASSDGSEFGYTF. In DNA form, the CDR3 reads TGTGCCAGCAGTGATGGGAGCGAGTTCGGCTACACCTTC.

This clonotype was observed a few times. The gene calls are TRBV7-2 and TRBJ2-3, with D perhaps being TRBD1 or TRBD2 (5 bases each). Per germline, CDR1 SGHTA and CDR2 FQGNSA. V dropped 5 bases and J dropped 1 base, with 10 bases sitting between them. This CDR3 comprises 14 residues. The DNA of the CDR3 is TGTGCCAGCAGCCGGGACGGTCGCACAGATACGCAGTATTTT. Protein: CASSRDGRTDTQYF. The complete variable domain, with remaining parts taken from reference TRBV7-2 and TRBJ2-3, reads GAGVSQSPSNKVTEKGKDVELRCDPISGHTALYWYRQSLGQGLEFLIYFQGNSAPDKSGLPSDRFSAERTGGSVSTLTIQRTQQEDSAVYLCASSRDGRTDTQYFGPGTRLTVL.

The CDR3 DNA reads as TGCAGCGTTGAAGGACAGTCGAACACTGAAGCTTTCTTT. It translates to CSVEGQSNTEAFF. The V call is TRBV29-1, the J call TRBJ1-1; D possibly corresponds to TRBD1 (5 bases). The CDR3 length is 13 residues. The germline V gene has CDR1 SQVTM and CDR2 ANQGSEA. The ends were cut back, 1 base at V and 1 base at J, with 7 bases in the middle.

CDR3 sequence: CASSLGGGARVNEQFF. CDR3 in DNA: TGTGCCAGCAGCTTAGGAGGGGGTGCCCGGGTTAATGAGCAGTTCTTC. The chain links TRBV7-2 to TRBJ2-1; a possible D gene is TRBD1 (6 bases). This CDR3 has 16 amino acids. Per germline, CDR1 SGHTA and CDR2 FQGNSA. V lost 1 base and J 7 bases, leaving 17 bases between the germline ends.

The chain carries TRBV20-1 and TRBJ2-2; 8 bases are a match to TRBD1. The CDR3 consists of 13 residues. Trimming removed 5 bases from V and 3 bases from J; junction bases left unmatched: 2. CDR1 and CDR2 (germline): DFQATT, SNEGSKA (reference sequence). The CDR3 protein is CSASRGHTGELFF. The CDR3, as DNA: TGCAGTGCTTCCAGGGGGCACACCGGGGAGCTGTTTTTT.

The chain carries TRBV10-3 and TRBJ2-7, with D uncertain. The CDR3 has 14 residues. CDR1 ENHRY and CDR2 SYGVKD come from the germline V gene. The V end was cut by 3 bases, the J end by 0 bases, with 9 bases between. As DNA, the CDR3 is TGTGCCATCAGTGATTTATCAATCTCCTACGAGCAGTACTTC. Its protein is CAISDLSISYEQYF.

The chain's CDR3 is CASSELLGAGGGRGEQFF. The CDR3 DNA follows: TGTGCCAGCAGTGAACTCTTGGGAGCGGGGGGCGGGAGAGGTGAGCAGTTCTTC. J is TRBJ2-1 and V is TRBV25-1, with TRBD2 matching over 9 bases. Looked up from germline, CDR1 is MGHDK and CDR2 is SYGVNS. Germline trimming cut 2 bases from V and 9 bases from J; bases unmatched to any gene: 17. The CDR3 spans 18 residues.

The chain uses TRBV5-1 and TRBJ2-1; tentatively, D is TRBD1 (6 bases). Germline V gene lookup returns CDR1 SGHRS and CDR2 YFSETQ. The CDR3 spans 14 residues. The V end lost 4 bases, the J end lost 3 bases, and 11 bases lay between the germline ends. CDR3 residues: CASSVEGGYNEQFF. As DNA, the CDR3 is TGCGCCAGCAGCGTGGAAGGGGGCTACAATGAGCAGTTCTTC.

CDR3 in DNA: TGCGCGACGGCGGGGAGGTTGGGTGGCTACACCTTC. This sequence encodes CATAGRLGGYTF. The chain couples TRBV20-1 to TRBJ1-2; no firm D call. The CDR3 contains 12 residues. Germline values: CDR1 DFQATT, CDR2 SNEGSKA (reference sequence).

This clonotype was seen a handful of times. The chain is built from TRBV7-3 and TRBJ2-5; 9 bases fit TRBD1. The CDR3 extends over 16 amino acids. Germline CDR1 and CDR2: SGHTA and FQGTGA. The V segment lost 5 bases and the J segment 11 bases; nucleotides outside the gene matches: 18. The CDR3 region has the DNA TGTGCCAGCAGCGCATTGTACAGGGGGCCAGCCAATGAGCAGTACTTC. Amino acid sequence: CASSALYRGPANEQYF. Full variable domain (outside the CDR3, taken from reference TRBV7-3 and TRBJ2-5): GAGVSQTPSNKVTEKGKYVELRCDPISGHTALYWYRQSLGQGPEFLIYFQGTGAADDSGLPNDRFFAVRPEGSVSTLKIQRTERGDSAVYLCASSALYRGPANEQYFGPGTRLLVL.

The chain employs TRBV5-1 and TRBJ2-3; no definite D call. CDR1 SGHRS and CDR2 YFSETQ come from the germline V gene. The CDR3 contains 18 residues. Trimming removed 4 bases at V and 1 base at J, with 22 bases between. CDR3 nucleotides: TGCGCCAGCAGCCCAGTGGGGTTAGGCGCCCCCGGCACAGATACGCAGTATTTT. It codes for CASSPVGLGAPGTDTQYF.

The genes are TRBV20-1 and TRBJ2-5, with D unclear. This CDR3 is built from 13 residues. Germline V gene lookup returns CDR1 DFQATT and CDR2 SNEGSKA (reference sequence). The ends were cut back, 3 bases at V and 11 bases at J, with 19 bases in the middle. This CDR3 is CSASGSYYNEQYF. CDR3 nucleotide sequence: TGCAGTGCTAGCGGGTCCTACTACAATGAGCAGTACTTC.

The rearrangement links TRBV7-2 to TRBJ1-2, with TRBD1 matching over 10 bases. The CDR3 totals 18 residues. Germline V gene data show CDR1 as SGHTA and CDR2 as FQGNSA. V lost 1 base, J lost 2 bases, and 10 bases stayed unmatched. CDR3 coding DNA: TGTGCCAGCAGCTTAGGGGGACAGGGGTTGGTGAGGAACTATGGCTACACCTTC. Its protein is CASSLGGQGLVRNYGYTF.

In its sample, this clonotype was seen a few times. V and J are TRBV20-1 and TRBJ2-7; 7 bases are shared with TRBD2. CDR3 length: 14 amino acids. V lost 1 base to trimming and J lost 5 bases; unmatched junction nucleotides: 8. CDR1 DFQATT and CDR2 SNEGSKA come from the germline V gene (reference sequence). CDR3 region: CSARGRDYLDEQYF. CDR3 coding DNA: TGCAGTGCTAGAGGCCGGGACTACCTAGACGAGCAGTACTTC.

This rearrangement joins TRBV29-1 to TRBJ2-7, with D perhaps given as TRBD1 or TRBD2 (5 bases each). The DNA end lines up better with TRBJ2-5; the J call may be wrong. Germline loops: CDR1 SQVTM, CDR2 ANQGSEA. CDR3 length: 13 residues. Here the CDR3 DNA reads TGCAGCGTGGCTGCCACTAGGGGAGAGACCCAGTACTTC. This codes for CSVAATRGETQYF.

The rearrangement joins TRBV15 to TRBJ2-4; TRBD1 might be the D (6 bases). V shed 3 bases and J shed 9 bases, with 15 bases lying between them. Germline V gives CDR1 LNHNV, CDR2 YYDKDF (reference sequence). This CDR3 contains 14 residues. The CDR3 reads CATSSRTAYGIQYF. CDR3 in DNA: TGTGCCACCAGCAGTCGGACAGCGTATGGCATTCAGTACTTC.

This clonotype was picked up a small number of times. The genes are TRBV4-3 and TRBJ2-5; tentatively, D is TRBD2 (5 bases). The CDR3 is 16 amino acids. V was shortened by 0 bases and J by 0 bases, with 11 bases between the two germline ends. The germline V gene encodes CDR1 LGHNA and CDR2 YSLEER. CDR3 coding DNA: TGCGCCAGCAGCCAAGATAACAGCGGCCACCAAGAGACCCAGTACTTC. Translated: CASSQDNSGHQETQYF.

This clonotype was observed a few times. The chain couples TRBV20-1 to TRBJ2-1; 9 positions agree with TRBD1. With 0 bases clipped from V and 5 bases from J, the junction kept 5 bases outside the gene matches. The CDR3 is 15 residues long. From germline, CDR1 is DFQATT and CDR2 SNEGSKA (reference sequence). Written as DNA, the CDR3 is TGCAGTGCTAGAGATTGGACAGGGGTCGACAATGAGCAGTTCTTC. Its translation: CSARDWTGVDNEQFF.

This clonotype was observed once. A clone one base away is much larger, so this may be a read error. The CDR3 is CSARDRDRIYEQFF. DNA of the CDR3: TGCAGTGCTAGAGACCGGGACAGGATCTACGAGCAGTTCTTC. The chain is built from TRBV20-1 and TRBJ2-1, with 8 bases lining up with TRBD1. The CDR3 runs to 14 residues. The J segment lost 10 bases and the V segment lost 0 bases, leaving 8 bases of the junction unmatched. Germline CDR1 is DFQATT and CDR2 is SNEGSKA (reference sequence).

This chain joins TRBV20-1 and TRBJ2-3; TRBD1 matches at 9 bases. The CDR3 consists of 14 residues. Germline V gives CDR1 DFQATT, CDR2 SNEGSKA (reference sequence). J lost 1 base, V lost 7 bases, and 6 bases had no gene match. CDR3 in DNA: TGCAGTGTGACCCGGGACAGGGGCACAGATACGCAGTATTTT. Translated, it gives CSVTRDRGTDTQYF.